This entry describes one T cell receptor beta chain. Assay used: immunoSEQ multiplex PCR; TCRdb lists only in-frame clones, some missing. Of over 200,000 clones listed, around four fifths are singletons. The data derive from a study of cytomegalovirus exposure and HLA in healthy donors. CDR3 length: 10 amino acids. Trimming took 7 bases from V and 4 from J, leaving 4 bases between them. The germline CDR1 and CDR2 sequences are SNHLY and FYNNEI. The receptor's source is a woman aged 18 to 35 in good health and CMV-seronegative. Input material: PBMCs. This chain joins TRBV2 and TRBJ1-1; D unresolved. Written as DNA, the CDR3 is TGTGCCAGCATGTCCACTGAAGCTTTCTTT. Its translation: CASMSTEAFF.